The present entry profiles one TCR beta chain with its context. The target antigen is unknown. This specimen comes from a study of T-cell memory formation after mild COVID-19. CDR3 length: 15 residues. Losses at the gene ends were 0 bases for V and 8 bases for J; bases not matched to a gene: 5. In germline, CDR1 is SGHNT, CDR2 YYREEE (reference sequence). 5'RACE, which relied on constant-segment primers, yielded TCR alpha and TCR beta cDNA libraries carrying sample barcodes and UMIs. TCRdb reprocessed the 5' RACE reads via MiXCR and lists one record per CDR3 protein. The sample includes roughly 150,000 distinct CDR3 sequences, about 14% of them seen just once. Overall study findings and caveats: Memory from before infection featured some responding clones, which suggests cross-reactive memory joined. Clones contracting across day 15 to 85 had a balanced CD4/CD8 profile; later expanding clones leaned CD4+.

Sequenced sample: PBMCs or a T cell subset sorted from them (not recorded which). This TCR was recovered from an adult woman who had mild COVID-19 (a few samples of this study predate the infection). Cell type and time point are not known. The chain recombines TRBV5-4 with TRBJ2-2, with 9 bases fitting TRBD2. The CDR3 sequence is CASSLVLAGGGELFF. As DNA, the CDR3 is TGTGCCAGCAGCTTGGTACTAGCGGGTGGAGGGGAGCTGTTTTTT.